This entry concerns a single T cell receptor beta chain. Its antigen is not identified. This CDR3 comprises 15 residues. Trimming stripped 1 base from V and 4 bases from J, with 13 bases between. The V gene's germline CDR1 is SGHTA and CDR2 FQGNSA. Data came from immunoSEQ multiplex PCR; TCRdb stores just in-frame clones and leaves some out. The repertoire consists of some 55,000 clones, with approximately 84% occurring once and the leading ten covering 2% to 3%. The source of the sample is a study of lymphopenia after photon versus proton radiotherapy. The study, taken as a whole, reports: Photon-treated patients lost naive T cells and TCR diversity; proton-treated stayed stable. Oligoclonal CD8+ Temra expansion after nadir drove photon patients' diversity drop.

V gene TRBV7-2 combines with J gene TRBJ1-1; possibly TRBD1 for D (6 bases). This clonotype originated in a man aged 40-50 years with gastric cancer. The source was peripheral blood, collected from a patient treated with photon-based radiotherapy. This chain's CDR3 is CASSLVARGTTEAFF. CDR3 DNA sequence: TGTGCCAGCAGCTTAGTGGCCAGGGGTACCACTGAAGCTTTCTTT.